This T cell receptor (beta chain) appears in the sequencing data of a study of blood T cell repertoires in COVID-19. Background on the study: Researchers got acute and convalescent COVID-19 samples from the United States, Italy and Spain. PBMCs, B-cell-depleted T cells, or T cells were the source of the cDNA or gDNA that made up the material.

Looked up from germline, CDR1 is MNHEY and CDR2 is SVGAGI. This CDR3 has 12 residues. Trimming pared 10 bases from V and 7 bases from J, leaving 13 bases between. In the original processing: Amplification with reference gene primers provided the estimates of nucleated cell counts. Produced via immunoSEQ multiplex PCR; TCRdb's table is partial and in-frame only. Clone size and the V and J calls come from that table; the DNA yielded D and trimming. The profile shows 100,000 to 150,000 clones, 80% to 95% of them singletons. Seattle-derived patients entered the study during active infection and were followed longitudinally.

Sequencing input: peripheral blood. The receptor was derived from a man aged 45-60 years with COVID-19, enrolled during active disease. This chain uses TRBV6-5 with TRBJ2-2; D is possibly TRBD2 (5 bases). CDR3 sequence (DNA): TGTGCCACATCCCGGAGGAACGGGGAGCTGTTTTTT. Translating gives CATSRRNGELFF.